The table lists the clone carrying this TCR beta chain with a few counts. Its antigen is currently unknown. The source of the sample is a study of T-cell reconstitution after alpha-beta-depleted transplantation in children. Regarding the study as a whole: Newly made T cells mostly supplied T-cell counts and diversity one year after transplant.

V shed 4 bases and J shed 7 bases, with 20 bases lying between them. Germline lookup yields CDR1 SQVTM and CDR2 ANQGSEA. This CDR3 region has 15 residues. Researchers prepared the TCRbeta library using unique molecular identifiers, the study reports. TCRdb fed the PCR reads into MiXCR, producing one record per CDR3 protein. The table shows some 290,000 distinct CDR3 sequences, with approximately 23% occurring only once. This specimen was PBMCs, mostly from graft donor cells, taken 180 days after TCRalphabeta/CD19-depleted stem cell transplant. The rearrangement links TRBV29-1 to TRBJ2-1, with TRBD1 as a possible D gene (6 bases). The clonotype comes from a male patient aged 10-17 years who had a stem cell transplant for acute lymphoblastic leukemia, so the T cells may come from the graft donor. CDR3 nucleotides: TGCAGCGTTGGGGGGCAATTTGGACTGTTTAATGAGCAGTTCTTC. Translating gives CSVGGQFGLFNEQFF.